This T cell receptor (beta chain) comes out of a study of preoperative IRX-2 immunotherapy in early breast cancer. This sample's treatment: preoperative locoregional IRX-2 cytokine immunotherapy. This phase Ib study tested locoregional IRX-2 cytokine immunotherapy given before surgery. V shed 1 base and J shed 3 bases, with 7 bases lying between them. Germline values: CDR1 MNHGY, CDR2 SAAAGT. The CDR3 consists of 13 residues. The protocol was immunoSEQ multiplex PCR, while the TCRdb copy is restricted to in-frame clones and leaves out a portion. The repertoire holds roughly 30,000 clones, around four fifths seen once, with around 2.7% in the top ten.

The source of this sequence is a human donor with breast cancer. Sequencing used lymph node tissue, obtained from a patient treated with IRX-2 immunotherapy. The chain uses TRBV6-8 and TRBJ2-7; no firm D call. As DNA, the CDR3 is TGTGCCAGCAGTTACTACCAGGACTACGAGCAGTACTTC. Translation: CASSYYQDYEQYF.